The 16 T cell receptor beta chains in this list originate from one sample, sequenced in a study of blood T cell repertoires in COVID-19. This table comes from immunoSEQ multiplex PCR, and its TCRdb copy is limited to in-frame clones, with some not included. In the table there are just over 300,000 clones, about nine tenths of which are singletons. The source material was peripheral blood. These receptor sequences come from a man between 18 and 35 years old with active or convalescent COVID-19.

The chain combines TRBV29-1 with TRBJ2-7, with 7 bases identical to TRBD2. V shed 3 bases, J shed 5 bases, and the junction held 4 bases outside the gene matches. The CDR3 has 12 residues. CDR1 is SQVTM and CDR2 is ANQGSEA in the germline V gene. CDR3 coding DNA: TGCAGCGTTGATTCGGGGGGAAACGAGCAGTACTTC. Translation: CSVDSGGNEQYF.

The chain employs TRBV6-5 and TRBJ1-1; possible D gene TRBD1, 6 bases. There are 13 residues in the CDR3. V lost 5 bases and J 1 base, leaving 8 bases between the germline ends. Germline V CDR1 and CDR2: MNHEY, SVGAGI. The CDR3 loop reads CASSTGQNTEAFF. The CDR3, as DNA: TGTGCCAGCAGTACGGGACAGAACACTGAAGCTTTCTTT.

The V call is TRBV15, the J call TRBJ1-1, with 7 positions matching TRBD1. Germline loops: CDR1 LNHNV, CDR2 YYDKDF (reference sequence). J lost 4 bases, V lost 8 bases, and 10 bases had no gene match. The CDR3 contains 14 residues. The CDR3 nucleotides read TGTGCCACCTACCGAGGGGGCAGGCGCACTGAAGCTTTCTTT. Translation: CATYRGGRRTEAFF.

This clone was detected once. The CDR3 spells CASSELVNTEAFF. CDR3 in DNA: TGTGCCAGCAGTGAACTAGTGAACACTGAAGCTTTCTTT. This chain connects TRBV25-1 to TRBJ1-1; no reliable D call. Germline V gives CDR1 MGHDK, CDR2 SYGVNS. The CDR3 length is 13 residues. Trimming pared 2 bases from V and 0 bases from J, leaving 4 bases between. The full variable domain, its missing parts supplied by reference TRBV25-1 and TRBJ1-1, is EADIYQTPRYLVIGTGKKITLECSQTMGHDKMYWYQQDPGMELHLIHYSYGVNSTEKGDLSSESTVSRIRTEHFPLTLESARPSHTSQYLCASSELVNTEAFFGQGTRLTVV.

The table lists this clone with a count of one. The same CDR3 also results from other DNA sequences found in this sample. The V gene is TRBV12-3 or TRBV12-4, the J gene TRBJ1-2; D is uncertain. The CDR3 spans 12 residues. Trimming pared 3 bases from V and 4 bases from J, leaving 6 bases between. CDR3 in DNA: TGTGCCAGCAGTTTTGGCGGCTATGGCTACACCTTC. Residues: CASSFGGYGYTF.

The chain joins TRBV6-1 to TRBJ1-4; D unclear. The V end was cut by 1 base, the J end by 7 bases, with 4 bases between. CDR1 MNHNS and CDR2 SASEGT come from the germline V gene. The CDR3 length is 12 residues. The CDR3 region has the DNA TGTGCCAGCAGTGAAGGAGGTGAAAAACTGTTTTTT. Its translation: CASSEGGEKLFF.

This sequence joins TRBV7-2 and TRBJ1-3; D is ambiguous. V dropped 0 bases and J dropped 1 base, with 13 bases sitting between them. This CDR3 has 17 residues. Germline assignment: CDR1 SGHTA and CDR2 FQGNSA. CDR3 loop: CASSLAGPRSSGNTIYF. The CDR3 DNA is TGTGCCAGCAGCTTAGCGGGCCCCCGCTCGTCTGGAAACACCATATATTTT. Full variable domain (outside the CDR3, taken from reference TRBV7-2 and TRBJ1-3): GAGVSQSPSNKVTEKGKDVELRCDPISGHTALYWYRQSLGQGLEFLIYFQGNSAPDKSGLPSDRFSAERTGGSVSTLTIQRTQQEDSAVYLCASSLAGPRSSGNTIYFGEGSWLTVV.

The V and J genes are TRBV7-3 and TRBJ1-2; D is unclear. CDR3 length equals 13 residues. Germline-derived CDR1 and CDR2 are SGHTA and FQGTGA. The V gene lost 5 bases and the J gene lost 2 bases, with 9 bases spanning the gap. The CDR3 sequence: CASSPDKNYGYTF. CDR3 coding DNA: TGTGCCAGCAGCCCCGACAAAAACTATGGCTACACCTTC.

CDR3 coding DNA: TGTGCCAGCAATCTGGGACAGACCTACGAGGAGCAGTACTTC. It encodes CASNLGQTYEEQYF. This chain links TRBV9 with TRBJ2-7, with TRBD1 matching over 7 bases. Germline lookup yields CDR1 SGDLS and CDR2 YYNGEE. The CDR3 contains 14 residues. V was clipped by 6 bases and J by 7 bases; unmatched bases: 13.

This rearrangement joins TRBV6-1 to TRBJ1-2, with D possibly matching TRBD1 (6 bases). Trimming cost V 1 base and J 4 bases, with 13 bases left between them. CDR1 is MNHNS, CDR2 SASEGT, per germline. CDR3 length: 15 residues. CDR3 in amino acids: CASSEEQGLGYGYTF. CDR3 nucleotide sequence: TGTGCCAGCAGTGAAGAACAGGGTTTAGGCTATGGCTACACCTTC.

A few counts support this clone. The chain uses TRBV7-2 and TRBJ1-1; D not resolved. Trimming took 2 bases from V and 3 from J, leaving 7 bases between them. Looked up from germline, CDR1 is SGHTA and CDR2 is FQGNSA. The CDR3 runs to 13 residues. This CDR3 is CASSLIPYTEAFF. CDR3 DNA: TGTGCCAGCAGCTTAATTCCCTACACTGAAGCTTTCTTT.

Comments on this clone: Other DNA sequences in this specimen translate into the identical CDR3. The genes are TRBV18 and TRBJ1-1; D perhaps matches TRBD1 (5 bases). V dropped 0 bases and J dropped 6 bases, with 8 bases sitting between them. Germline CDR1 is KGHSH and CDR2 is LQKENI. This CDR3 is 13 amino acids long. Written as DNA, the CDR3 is TGTGCCAGCTCACCACCGGGGGGGGCTGAAGCTTTCTTT. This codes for CASSPPGGAEAFF.

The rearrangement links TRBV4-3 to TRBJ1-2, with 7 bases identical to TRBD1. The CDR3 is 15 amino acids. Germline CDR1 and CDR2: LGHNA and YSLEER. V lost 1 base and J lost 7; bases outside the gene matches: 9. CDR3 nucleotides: TGCGCCAGCAGCCAAGGGTGGCAGGGGGGATCTGGCTACACCTTC. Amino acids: CASSQGWQGGSGYTF.

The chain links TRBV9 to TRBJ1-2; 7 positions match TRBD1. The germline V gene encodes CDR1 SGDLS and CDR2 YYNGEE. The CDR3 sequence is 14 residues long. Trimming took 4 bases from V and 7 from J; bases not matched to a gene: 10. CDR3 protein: CASSLAVQGVGYTF. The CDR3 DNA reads TGTGCCAGCAGCCTAGCAGTCCAGGGGGTTGGCTACACCTTC.

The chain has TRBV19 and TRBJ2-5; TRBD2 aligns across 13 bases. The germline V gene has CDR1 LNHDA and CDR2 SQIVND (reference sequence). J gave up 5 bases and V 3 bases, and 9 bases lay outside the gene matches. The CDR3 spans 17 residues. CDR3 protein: CASSIGILAGGLETQYF. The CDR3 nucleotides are TGTGCCAGTAGTATCGGGATACTAGCGGGGGGGCTGGAGACCCAGTACTTC.

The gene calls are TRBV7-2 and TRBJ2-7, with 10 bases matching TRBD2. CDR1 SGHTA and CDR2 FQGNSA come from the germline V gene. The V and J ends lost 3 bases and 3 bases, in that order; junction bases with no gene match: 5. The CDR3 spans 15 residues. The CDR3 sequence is CASSFRAGGLYEQYF. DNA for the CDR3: TGTGCCAGCAGCTTCCGAGCGGGAGGGCTCTACGAGCAGTACTTC.